The 30 T cell receptor beta chains below all came from one sample that was sequenced in a study of shared clonotypes between healthy human individuals. Some clones are missing from TCRdb's copy, which holds only in-frame ones; the method was immunoSEQ multiplex PCR. The repertoire consists of some 500,000 clones, with 79% occurring once and the leading ten covering about an eighth. Sequenced sample: PBMCs. The receptors derive from a woman in her thirties or forties in good health. Some clones in this sample may be carry-over from other donors' samples.

The genes are TRBV28 and TRBJ1-1, with TRBD1 identical over 8 bases. V shed 5 bases and J 3 bases; nucleotides not matched to a gene: 14. The CDR3 extends over 17 amino acids. The germline CDR1 and CDR2 sequences are MDHEN and SYDVKM. Written as DNA, the CDR3 is TGTGCCAGCAGTCTAGACAGGGGTTTGTTGTTGGACACTGAAGCTTTCTTT. Translated, it gives CASSLDRGLLLDTEAFF.

Note on this clone: Other nucleotide sequences in the sample specify the same CDR3. The rearrangement uses TRBV19 and TRBJ2-4, with TRBD2 identical over 7 bases. V gave up 2 bases and J gave up 7 bases; unmatched junction bases: 5. CDR3 length: 14 amino acids. CDR1 LNHDA and CDR2 SQIVND come from the germline V gene (reference sequence). CDR3 DNA: TGTGCCAGTAGTATACTAGCGCGGGAGAACATTCAGTACTTC. It encodes CASSILARENIQYF.

The V and J genes are TRBV6-5 and TRBJ2-7, with 8 positions matching TRBD2. From germline, CDR1 is MNHEY and CDR2 SVGAGI. This CDR3 has 15 amino acids. Germline trimming cut 0 bases from V and 2 bases from J; bases unmatched to any gene: 3. CDR3 loop: CASSYSIAGTYEQYF. The DNA of the CDR3 is TGTGCCAGCAGTTACTCGATAGCGGGGACCTACGAGCAGTACTTC.

Of note for this clone: Other DNA sequences in the sample encode the same CDR3. The chain couples TRBV2 to TRBJ2-7, with D possibly matching TRBD2 (6 bases). The CDR3 length is 14 residues. V lost 8 bases, J lost 5 bases, and 19 bases lay in between. Looked up from germline, CDR1 is SNHLY and CDR2 is FYNNEI. The CDR3, as DNA: TGTGCCAGCCTCTACGGGAGAGGGGTCCACGAGCAGTACTTC. It is translated as CASLYGRGVHEQYF.

CDR3 in DNA: TGCGCCAGCAGCCTGCTGGGGGGCGAAACCGGGGAGCTGTTTTTT. This sequence encodes CASSLLGGETGELFF. The chain couples TRBV5-1 to TRBJ2-2; possibly TRBD1 or TRBD2 for D (6 bases each). The V gene's germline CDR1 is SGHRS and CDR2 YFSETQ. The length of the CDR3 is 15 residues. V was trimmed by 4 bases and J by 5 bases, leaving 15 bases between them. Filled out from reference TRBV5-1 and TRBJ2-2, the complete variable domain reads KAGVTQTPRYLIKTRGQQVTLSCSPISGHRSVSWYQQTPGQGLQFLFEYFSETQRNKGNFPGRFSGRQFSNSRSEMNVSTLELGDSALYLCASSLLGGETGELFFGEGSRLTVL.

The V gene is TRBV21-1, the J gene TRBJ2-2; the D call in the table, TRBD1, was not verified against the DNA. TRBV21-1 is a recognized pseudogene. The CDR3 consists of 16 residues. CDR3 region: CASSVRQGRPRGELFF. CDR3 DNA: TGTGCCAGCAGCGTTCGACAGGGGCGTCCGCGGGGGGAGCTGTTTTTT.

The rearrangement uses TRBV7-9 and TRBJ2-5; 8 bases are a match to TRBD1. This CDR3 is 15 amino acids long. Germline CDR1 SEHNR, CDR2 FQNEAQ (reference sequence). Unmatched junction bases numbered 10, after V lost 5 bases and J lost 5 bases. This chain's CDR3 is CASSTRTGQSETQYF. As DNA, the CDR3 is TGTGCCAGCAGCACCAGGACAGGGCAGAGCGAGACCCAGTACTTC.

This clone was recorded a few times. The chain recombines TRBV19 with TRBJ2-3; TRBD1 is a possible D gene (6 bases). Germline assignment: CDR1 LNHDA and CDR2 SQIVND (reference sequence). The CDR3 runs to 13 residues. Trimming pared 6 bases from V and 1 base from J, leaving 8 bases between. DNA for the CDR3: TGTGCCAGTAGACCAGGGGGCACAGATACGCAGTATTTT. This codes for CASRPGGTDTQYF.

J is TRBJ1-2 and V is TRBV19, with D uncertain. Germline values: CDR1 LNHDA, CDR2 SQIVND (reference sequence). Trimming took off 5 bases at V and 3 bases at J, with 7 bases between the two ends. There are 12 residues in the CDR3. The CDR3 DNA sequence: TGTGCCAGTAGTGGCTTCTACTATGGCTACACCTTC. Encoded protein: CASSGFYYGYTF. Drawing the rest from reference TRBV19 and TRBJ1-2, the complete variable domain is DGGITQSPKYLFRKEGQNVTLSCEQNLNHDAMYWYRQDPGQGLRLIYYSQIVNDFQKGDIAEGYSVSREKKESFPLTVTSAQKNPTAFYLCASSGFYYGYTFGSGTRLTVV.

This sequence joins TRBV2 and TRBJ2-7; perhaps TRBD2 as D (5 bases). Germline V gives CDR1 SNHLY, CDR2 FYNNEI. V lost 4 bases and J lost 3, with 16 bases in between. The CDR3 totals 15 residues. The DNA of the CDR3 is TGTGCCAGCAGTGGCCGGGGTGGGAGCTTCTACGAGCAGTACTTC. Protein: CASSGRGGSFYEQYF.

The chain recombines TRBV11-3 with TRBJ2-1; the match to TRBD1 covers 7 bases. V lost 1 base to trimming and J lost 8 bases; unmatched junction nucleotides: 2. Germline V gives CDR1 SGHNT, CDR2 YENEEA. This CDR3 comprises 13 residues. This chain's CDR3 is CASSLGQGDEQFF. Written as DNA, the CDR3 is TGTGCCAGCAGCTTAGGACAGGGCGATGAGCAGTTCTTC.

This clone came up a few times. This chain links TRBV30 with TRBJ1-2, with TRBD1 matching over 7 bases. The germline CDR1 and CDR2 sequences are GTSNPN and SVGIG (reference sequence). With V trimmed by 4 bases and J by 7 bases, 15 bases remained unmatched. CDR3 length: 15 amino acids. As DNA, the CDR3 is TGTGCCTGGAATACAGGACCGGGACAGAAGTCTGGCTACACCTTC. It translates to CAWNTGPGQKSGYTF.

This chain uses TRBV18 with TRBJ1-5, with D hard to call. The CDR3 has 14 amino acids. Looked up from germline, CDR1 is KGHSH and CDR2 is LQKENI. V lost 3 bases and J 6 bases, leaving 12 bases between the germline ends. The CDR3 DNA reads as TGTGCCAGCTCACCGTTGGCAGAGGGTCAGCCCCAGCATTTT. Its translation is CASSPLAEGQPQHF.

In its sample, this clone was seen once. This rearrangement joins TRBV7-3 to TRBJ2-2; no clear D gene. The CDR3 covers 14 residues. The germline gives CDR1 SGHTA, CDR2 FQGTGA. V lost 3 bases to trimming and J lost 0 bases, with 5 bases between them. Written as DNA, the CDR3 is TGTGCCAGCAGCTTCATTCCGAACACCGGGGAGCTGTTTTTT. Amino acids: CASSFIPNTGELFF.

J is TRBJ2-3 and V is TRBV2, with D possibly matching TRBD1 (6 bases). V was trimmed by 7 bases and J by 2 bases, leaving 13 bases between them. This CDR3 is built from 14 residues. Germline CDR1 and CDR2: SNHLY and FYNNEI. CDR3 sequence (DNA): TGTGCCAGCACCCGGACAGAGTTCACAGATACGCAGTATTTT. Amino acid sequence: CASTRTEFTDTQYF.

In this sample, this clone turned up many times. The chain couples TRBV19 to TRBJ2-1; maybe TRBD1 (5 bases). Germline V gene data show CDR1 as LNHDA and CDR2 as SQIVND (reference sequence). The CDR3 covers 14 residues. Trimming left V 7 bases short and J 0 bases short, with 10 bases between. The CDR3 protein is CASTIRGSYNEQFF. CDR3 sequence (DNA): TGTGCCAGTACCATAAGGGGCTCCTACAATGAGCAGTTCTTC.

This clone was seen many times. This sequence joins TRBV27 and TRBJ2-1; unclear D gene. The CDR3 is 13 residues long. Germline assignment: CDR1 MNHEY and CDR2 SMNVEV (reference sequence). Trimming left V 5 bases short and J 0 bases short, with 5 bases between. As DNA, the CDR3 is TGTGCCAGCAGTCGCCCCTCCTACAATGAGCAGTTCTTC. As protein: CASSRPSYNEQFF.

V and J are TRBV7-3 and TRBJ2-2, with D perhaps TRBD1 or TRBD2 (6 bases each). CDR3 size: 14 residues. The V end was cut by 7 bases, the J end by 7 bases, with 16 bases between. CDR1 SGHTA and CDR2 FQGTGA come from the germline V gene. CDR3 sequence reads: CASKRGGGVGELFF. The CDR3 DNA sequence: TGTGCCAGCAAGAGAGGGGGAGGTGTCGGGGAGCTGTTTTTT.

The rearrangement joins TRBV4-1 to TRBJ2-3, with TRBD2 matching over 7 bases. Losses at the gene ends were 5 bases for V and 0 bases for J; bases not matched to a gene: 2. The CDR3 has 14 amino acids. Germline CDR1 reads MGHRA; CDR2 reads YSYEKL. The CDR3 region has the DNA TGCGCCAGCAGCTATAGCGGGAGCACAGATACGCAGTATTTT. It is translated as CASSYSGSTDTQYF.

V is TRBV19 and J is TRBJ2-7, with 10 bases aligning to TRBD2. The V gene's germline CDR1 is LNHDA and CDR2 SQIVND (reference sequence). The CDR3 extends over 17 amino acids. The V and J ends lost 3 bases and 2 bases, in that order; junction bases with no gene match: 10. DNA of the CDR3: TGTGCCAGTAGTATTCGCCCTAGCGGGAGAACCCCCTACGAGCAGTACTTC. Amino acids: CASSIRPSGRTPYEQYF.

The V call is TRBV15, the J call TRBJ2-6; D assignment may be TRBD1 or TRBD2 (5 bases each). The V end was cut by 5 bases, the J end by 1 base, with 9 bases between. This CDR3 spans 15 amino acids. The V gene's germline CDR1 is LNHNV and CDR2 YYDKDF (reference sequence). The CDR3: CATSSGGSGANVLTF. The CDR3, as DNA: TGTGCCACCAGCTCTGGGGGATCTGGGGCCAACGTCCTGACTTTC.

The J gene is TRBJ2-2, the V gene TRBV28, with D unresolved. Germline CDR1 and CDR2: MDHEN and SYDVKM. Between the trimmed V and J ends, which lost 3 bases and 3 bases, there was a span of 5 bases. The CDR3 extends over 13 amino acids. The CDR3 region has the DNA TGTGCCAGCAGTTTTCCCTACACCGGGGAGCTGTTTTTT. It codes for CASSFPYTGELFF.

The CDR3 DNA is TGTGCCAGAAACTTGACGACTAATGGACTAGCGGGCAATGAGCAGTTCTTC. This codes for CARNLTTNGLAGNEQFF. V gene TRBV5-4 combines with J gene TRBJ2-1; 11 bases are a match to TRBD2. The CDR3 contains 17 residues. V shed 8 bases, J shed 6 bases, and the junction held 16 bases outside the gene matches. Per germline, CDR1 SGHNT and CDR2 YYREEE (reference sequence).

The V call is TRBV28, the J call TRBJ2-5; 12 positions match TRBD2. This CDR3 has 16 residues. CDR1 and CDR2 (germline): MDHEN, SYDVKM. V lost 5 bases and J lost 7; bases outside the gene matches: 11. The CDR3 sequence is CASSPLAGGDKGTQYF. DNA for the CDR3: TGTGCCAGCAGTCCCCTAGCGGGAGGGGACAAAGGGACCCAGTACTTC. Full variable domain (missing parts from reference TRBV28 and TRBJ2-5): DVKVTQSSRYLVKRTGEKVFLECVQDMDHENMFWYRQDPGLGLRLIYFSYDVKMKEKGDIPEGYSVSREKKERFSLILESASTNQTSMYLCASSPLAGGDKGTQYFGPGTRLLVL.

This clone came up once. This chain connects TRBV2 to TRBJ2-5; 10 bases match TRBD1. Germline loops: CDR1 SNHLY, CDR2 FYNNEI. J was trimmed by 7 bases and V by 6 bases; bases with no gene match: 8. The CDR3 extends over 14 amino acids. CDR3 loop: CASSKGQGSVTQYF. In DNA, the CDR3 is TGTGCCAGCAGCAAGGGACAGGGGAGCGTGACCCAGTACTTC.

V gene TRBV28 combines with J gene TRBJ1-1, with a weak D call TRBD1 (5 bases). The V end was cut by 9 bases, the J end by 2 bases, with 16 bases between. The CDR3 is 14 residues long. Germline-derived CDR1 and CDR2 are MDHEN and SYDVKM. The CDR3 reads CASTTPGDNTEAFF. CDR3 DNA: TGTGCCAGTACAACCCCCGGGGACAACACTGAAGCTTTCTTT.

V gene TRBV7-2 combines with J gene TRBJ2-7; 13 bases map to TRBD2. With V trimmed by 4 bases and J by 4 bases, 7 bases remained unmatched. Germline CDR1 and CDR2: SGHTA and FQGNSA. The CDR3 extends over 16 amino acids. The CDR3 DNA reads TGTGCCAGCAGCTGGGGACTAGCGGGACTTTGGTACGAGCAGTACTTC. Amino acids: CASSWGLAGLWYEQYF. Full variable domain (outside the CDR3, taken from reference TRBV7-2 and TRBJ2-7): GAGVSQSPSNKVTEKGKDVELRCDPISGHTALYWYRQSLGQGLEFLIYFQGNSAPDKSGLPSDRFSAERTGGSVSTLTIQRTQQEDSAVYLCASSWGLAGLWYEQYFGPGTRLTVT.

The rearrangement uses TRBV4-3 and TRBJ1-1; 7 bases are shared with TRBD1. Germline V lookup: CDR1 LGHNA, CDR2 YSLEER. J lost 7 bases, V lost 3 bases, and 11 bases had no gene match. The CDR3 runs 15 residues. CDR3 in amino acids: CASSHLQGIRFEAFF. The CDR3 region has the DNA TGCGCCAGCAGCCACCTACAGGGGATTCGATTTGAAGCTTTCTTT.

The chain is built from TRBV11-2 and TRBJ2-7; no clear D gene. CDR1 and CDR2 (germline): SGHAT, FQNNGV. The CDR3 consists of 12 residues. Trimming left V 1 base short and J 5 bases short, with 6 bases between. The DNA of the CDR3 is TGTGCCAGCAGCTTAGGGGTGAACGAGCAGTACTTC. It codes for CASSLGVNEQYF. The variable domain in full, with the rest retrieved from reference TRBV11-2 and TRBJ2-7, is EAGVAQSPRYKIIEKRQSVAFWCNPISGHATLYWYQQILGQGPKLLIQFQNNGVVDDSQLPKDRFSAERLKGVDSTLKIQPAKLEDSAVYLCASSLGVNEQYFGPGTRLTVT.

The rearrangement uses TRBV7-2 and TRBJ2-3, with D hard to call. From germline, CDR1 is SGHTA and CDR2 FQGNSA. V was trimmed by 4 bases and J by 6 bases, leaving 5 bases between them. The length of the CDR3 is 11 residues. CDR3 loop: CASSSRDTQYF. CDR3 nucleotides: TGTGCCAGCAGCTCCCGTGATACGCAGTATTTT. Based on the CDR3 plus reference TRBV7-2 and TRBJ2-3, the full variable domain is GAGVSQSPSNKVTEKGKDVELRCDPISGHTALYWYRQSLGQGLEFLIYFQGNSAPDKSGLPSDRFSAERTGGSVSTLTIQRTQQEDSAVYLCASSSRDTQYFGPGTRLTVL.